Shown below are 24 T cell receptor beta chains from a single sample sequenced in a study of regulatory T cells in long-lasting Graves disease. Time point noted: newly diagnosed GD, antithyroid drugs for less than 3 months. The authors made the TCR library using RNA they extracted from PBMCs. Building of the TCR beta libraries involved iRepertoire HTBI primers and Arm-PCR of CDR3 regions. Each CDR3 protein gets one entry after TCRdb re-called the multiplex PCR reads with MiXCR. The sample includes 600,000 to 650,000 distinct CDR3 sequences, 16% seen only once; the top ten take 18%. The sample was also reused in another study, on T cells in Graves' hyperthyroidism and ophthalmopathy.

Sequenced here: peripheral blood mononuclear cells (PBMCs), sampled at new diagnosis, from a patient treated with antithyroid drugs. The receptors stem from a woman aged 25 to 39 with Graves disease.

The chain carries TRBV9 and TRBJ1-2; 8 bases agree with TRBD1. V shed 4 bases and J 3 bases; nucleotides not matched to a gene: 11. There are 16 residues in the CDR3. Germline-derived CDR1 and CDR2 are SGDLS and YYNGEE. The CDR3 bases are TGTGCCAGCAGCCCCGCAGAGGACAGGGCATACTATGGCTACACCTTC. It encodes CASSPAEDRAYYGYTF.

This clonotype was detected ten times or more. This rearrangement joins TRBV7-9 to TRBJ2-2; no clear D. CDR1 and CDR2 from the germline V gene are SEHNR and FQNEAQ (reference sequence). The CDR3 consists of 15 residues. The V end lost 2 bases, the J end lost 0 bases, and 7 bases lay between the germline ends. This CDR3 is CASSLSRSNTGELFF. The CDR3 DNA follows: TGTGCCAGCAGCTTAAGCCGGTCGAACACCGGGGAGCTGTTTTTT.

The chain joins TRBV6-1 to TRBJ2-1; possibly TRBD1 or TRBD2 for D (5 bases each). Trimming took off 7 bases at V and 4 bases at J, with 17 bases between the two ends. The CDR3 sequence is 15 residues long. Per germline, CDR1 MNHNS and CDR2 SASEGT. The CDR3 DNA follows: TGTGCCAGCACCGGGGCCGGGACGCCTTACAATGAGCAGTTCTTC. Translation: CASTGAGTPYNEQFF.

This clonotype was counted many times. The V gene is TRBV11-2, the J gene TRBJ1-1; the D gene is possibly TRBD1 (6 bases). Germline V lookup: CDR1 SGHAT, CDR2 FQNNGV. V was shortened by 6 bases and J by 2 bases, with 7 bases between the two germline ends. CDR3 length: 12 residues. CDR3 DNA sequence: TGTGCCAGCAGGGACAGCAACACTGAAGCTTTCTTT. The encoded protein is CASRDSNTEAFF.

With respect to this clonotype: This may arise from a read error, as a much more abundant clone is one base away. In DNA, the CDR3 is TGTGCCGGCAGCTCTCGACCTGTCTCCGGGGAGCTGTTTTTT. It encodes CAGSSRPVSGELFF. The chain joins TRBV12-3 or TRBV12-4 to TRBJ2-2, with unresolved D. This CDR3 is built from 14 residues.

J is TRBJ2-7 and V is TRBV28; 7 bases line up with TRBD2. The CDR3 has 17 amino acids. The V gene end was trimmed by 6 bases and the J gene end by 0 bases; junction bases not matched to a gene: 14. In germline, CDR1 is MDHEN, CDR2 SYDVKM. CDR3 region: CASRREASGHTSYEQYF. The CDR3 nucleotides read TGTGCCAGCAGGCGGGAAGCTAGCGGCCATACCTCCTACGAGCAGTACTTC.

This clonotype was detected many times. The chain employs TRBV13 and TRBJ2-5; 10 bases are a match to TRBD2. The CDR3 is 16 residues long. Germline CDR1 reads PRHDT; CDR2 reads FYEKMQ (reference sequence). The V segment lost 5 bases and the J segment 5 bases; nucleotides outside the gene matches: 11. The CDR3 loop is CASSPRSGRAYETQYF. The CDR3 DNA sequence: TGTGCCAGCAGCCCCCGGAGCGGGAGGGCTTATGAGACCCAGTACTTC.

This clonotype was counted ten times or more. The chain couples TRBV6-5 to TRBJ1-3; possible D gene TRBD1, 5 bases. The CDR3 is 16 residues long. Germline V gene sequence: CDR1 MNHEY, CDR2 SVGAGI. The V end was cut by 0 bases, the J end by 4 bases, with 13 bases between. Written as DNA, the CDR3 is TGTGCCAGCAGTTACTCGAAGACAGCCGCAGGAAACACCATATATTTT. Encoded protein: CASSYSKTAAGNTIYF.

This clonotype was seen ten or more times. The rearrangement links TRBV29-1 to TRBJ2-5; a possible D gene is TRBD1 (6 bases). V dropped 2 bases and J dropped 2 bases, with 9 bases sitting between them. CDR1 and CDR2 (germline): SQVTM, ANQGSEA. The CDR3 has 13 residues. CDR3: CSVETTGQETQYF. In nucleotides, the CDR3 is TGCAGCGTTGAAACCACAGGGCAAGAGACCCAGTACTTC.

This clonotype was counted only a few times. The chain recombines TRBV19 with TRBJ2-1; a possible D gene is TRBD2 (6 bases). CDR3 size: 17 residues. With 4 bases removed from V and 0 bases from J, the gap between germline ends came to 16 bases. Germline-derived CDR1 and CDR2 are LNHDA and SQIVND (reference sequence). CDR3 bases: TGTGCCAGTAGTAAGGTGCGGGCGGGGAGCTCCTACAATGAGCAGTTCTTC. Residues: CASSKVRAGSSYNEQFF.

The V gene is TRBV6-2 or TRBV6-3, the J gene TRBJ2-5; 8 bases are a match to TRBD2. Trimming at V came to 11 bases and at J to 11 bases, leaving 22 bases not matched to a gene. Germline V gene lookup returns CDR1 MNHEY and CDR2 SVGEGT. The CDR3 is 15 residues long. The CDR3 protein is CAGTSGGGGHNEQYF. CDR3 bases: TGTGCCGGAACGTCCGGGGGGGGGGGGCACAATGAGCAGTACTTC.

This chain joins TRBV3-1 and TRBJ2-2, with TRBD2 matching over 14 bases. The germline gives CDR1 LGHDT, CDR2 YNNKEL (reference sequence). The V gene end was trimmed by 3 bases and the J gene end by 6 bases; junction bases not matched to a gene: 6. The CDR3 is 17 amino acids. CDR3 sequence reads: CASSHPGLAGVAGELFF. The DNA of the CDR3 is TGTGCCAGCAGCCATCCGGGACTAGCGGGAGTGGCCGGGGAGCTGTTTTTT.

This clonotype showed up just a few times. This chain links TRBV2 with TRBJ1-5; possible D gene TRBD1, 5 bases. This CDR3 region has 12 residues. Germline V lookup: CDR1 SNHLY, CDR2 FYNNEI. Trimming left V 4 bases short and J 7 bases short, with 8 bases between. The CDR3 DNA sequence: TGTGCCAGCAGTGCCCCAGGGCAGCCCCAGCATTTT. This encodes CASSAPGQPQHF.

In regard to this clonotype: One junction end does not reproduce the germline sequence, and a read error may be involved. The chain links TRBV3-1 to TRBJ2-7; D not certain. Germline lookup yields CDR1 LGHDT and CDR2 YNNKEL (reference sequence). The CDR3 contains 12 residues. CDR3 protein: CVSSQTFYEQYF. Written as DNA, the CDR3 is TGTGTCAGCAGCCAAACCTTTTACGAGCAGTACTTC.

This clonotype has a count of ten or more. The chain has TRBV2 and TRBJ1-2; possible D gene TRBD1, 5 bases. Trimming took off 6 bases at V and 2 bases at J, with 13 bases between the two ends. The CDR3 runs to 14 residues. The germline CDR1 and CDR2 sequences are SNHLY and FYNNEI. CDR3 sequence: CASRAGQGNYGYTF. CDR3 in DNA: TGTGCCAGCAGGGCCGGACAAGGGAACTATGGCTACACCTTC.

This clonotype has only a few counts. The chain uses TRBV14 and TRBJ2-1, with 9 bases fitting TRBD2. CDR3 size: 17 residues. Germline CDR1 and CDR2: SGHDN and FVKESK. V gave up 0 bases and J gave up 2 bases; unmatched junction bases: 5. The CDR3, as DNA: TGTGCCAGCAGCCAAGATAGGCTAGCGGGAACCTACAATGAGCAGTTCTTC. Amino acids: CASSQDRLAGTYNEQFF.

This clonotype was recorded at least ten times. This chain links TRBV20-1 with TRBJ2-1; D gene unclear. V lost 3 bases and J lost 6, with 12 bases in between. The V gene's germline CDR1 is DFQATT and CDR2 SNEGSKA (reference sequence). This CDR3 spans 13 amino acids. DNA of the CDR3: TGCAGTGCTAGGAGGTCGGTGGGCAATGAGCAGTTCTTC. This gives the protein CSARRSVGNEQFF.

This clonotype has ten or more counts. The chain couples TRBV14 to TRBJ2-1; unclear D gene. V was clipped by 4 bases and J by 5 bases, with 3 bases between them. Germline lookup yields CDR1 SGHDN and CDR2 FVKESK. This CDR3 is 11 amino acids long. DNA of the CDR3: TGTGCCAGCAGCCGCGACAATGAGCAGTTCTTC. Encoded protein: CASSRDNEQFF.

Points on this clonotype: This may arise from a read error, as a much more abundant clone is one base away. The CDR3 reads CASSTDRGPGQPQHF. As DNA, the CDR3 is TGTGCCTCCAGTACAGACAGGGGGCCGGGTCAGCCCCAGCATTTT. This chain joins TRBV15 and TRBJ1-5; 10 bases are shared with TRBD1. This CDR3 is 15 amino acids long. From germline, CDR1 is LNHNV and CDR2 YYDKDF (reference sequence). The variable domain in full, completed from reference TRBV15 and TRBJ1-5, reads DAMVIQNPRYQVTQFGKPVTLSCSQTLNHNVMYWYQQKSSQAPKLLFHYYDKDFNNEADTPDNFQSRRPNTSFCFLDIRSPGLGDTAMYLCASSTDRGPGQPQHFGDGTRLSIL.

This clonotype was observed a handful of times. The chain employs TRBV6-1 and TRBJ2-7; TRBD1 might be the D (6 bases). The CDR3 is made up of 14 amino acids. The V gene's germline CDR1 is MNHNS and CDR2 SASEGT. V gave up 8 bases and J gave up 7 bases, with 21 bases separating them. CDR3 protein: CASGHRDILWEQYF. In nucleotides, the CDR3 is TGTGCCAGCGGACACCGGGACATCCTGTGGGAGCAGTACTTC.

This clonotype came up many times. The chain carries TRBV5-1 and TRBJ2-7; D gene uncertain. The CDR3 is made up of 14 amino acids. V shed 4 bases and J shed 5 bases, with 16 bases lying between them. Germline values: CDR1 SGHRS, CDR2 YFSETQ. The CDR3 coding sequence is TGCGCCAGCAGCCCCAAGATGGGGTTCCACGAGCAGTACTTC. Translation: CASSPKMGFHEQYF.

J is TRBJ1-4 and V is TRBV12-3 or TRBV12-4, with D possibly TRBD1 on 6 matching bases. The germline V and J ends were trimmed by 1 base and 7 bases, with 10 bases remaining between them. The CDR3 sequence is 14 residues long. CDR3 sequence: CASSLDTGTEKLFF. The CDR3 nucleotides read TGTGCCAGCAGTTTAGATACAGGGACTGAAAAACTGTTTTTT.

This clonotype was seen more than once but under ten times. DNA of the CDR3: TGCAGCGTTGAAGTTCAATACGGCGAGACCCAGTACTTC. It encodes CSVEVQYGETQYF. The gene calls are TRBV29-1 and TRBJ2-5; D gene ambiguous. The V gene's germline CDR1 is SQVTM and CDR2 ANQGSEA. V lost 1 base, J lost 5 bases, and 11 bases lay in between. The CDR3 totals 13 residues.

This clonotype has just a few counts. One base away lies a much larger clone, so this may be a sequencing read error. The chain combines TRBV27 with TRBJ2-7; 8 nucleotides agree with TRBD1. Germline loops: CDR1 MNHEY, CDR2 SMNVEV (reference sequence). With 5 bases clipped from V and 6 bases from J, the junction kept 15 bases outside the gene matches. This CDR3 contains 16 residues. CDR3 coding DNA: TGTGCCAGCAGTCACGACCTCACGGGACAGGCATGCGAGCAGTACTTC. Translation gives CASSHDLTGQACEQYF.